One sample yielded the 4 T cell receptor beta chains listed below, sequenced in a study of cytomegalovirus exposure and HLA in healthy donors. Only in-frame clones appear in the TCRdb table, and some are missing; sequencing was by immunoSEQ multiplex PCR. The sample includes about 73,000 clones, approximately 90% seen only once; the top ten take 3% to 4.5%. Sequencing input: PBMCs. The receptors here all came from a woman between 18 and 29 years old in good health and CMV-seropositive.

The rearrangement links TRBV4-2 to TRBJ2-5; TRBD1 matches 10 bases. CDR1 and CDR2 (germline): LGHNA, YNFKEQ. This CDR3 region has 19 residues. J lost 3 bases, V lost 4 bases, and 17 bases had no gene match. The CDR3 here is CASSPVDRTGGLSKETQYF. The CDR3 bases are TGTGCCAGCAGCCCCGTGGACCGGACAGGGGGGCTTTCCAAAGAGACCCAGTACTTC.

Only a few counts were recorded for this clone. The genes are TRBV6-1 and TRBJ2-7, with D hard to call. The CDR3 runs to 15 residues. CDR1 is MNHNS and CDR2 is SASEGT in the germline V gene. The V gene lost 4 bases and the J gene lost 0 bases, with 13 bases spanning the gap. This CDR3 is CASSATPTSSYEQYF. The CDR3 coding sequence is TGTGCCAGCAGTGCGACCCCGACAAGCTCCTACGAGCAGTACTTC.

This chain connects TRBV5-8 to TRBJ2-5, with 7 bases that match TRBD1. V was clipped by 0 bases and J by 3 bases; unmatched bases: 11. CDR3 length: 17 amino acids. Germline-derived CDR1 and CDR2 are SGHTS and YDEGEE. CDR3 loop: CASSLGNDRAPKETQYF. CDR3 DNA sequence: TGTGCCAGCAGCTTGGGTAACGACAGGGCGCCGAAAGAGACCCAGTACTTC.

The chain combines TRBV6-1 with TRBJ2-1; 11 bases fit TRBD2. This CDR3 region has 16 residues. Germline V lookup: CDR1 MNHNS, CDR2 SASEGT. V was clipped by 4 bases and J by 7 bases; unmatched bases: 9. CDR3 nucleotides: TGTGCCAGCAGTGGGTATACTAGCGGGAGAGGGAATGAGCAGTTCTTC. The encoded protein is CASSGYTSGRGNEQFF.